This passage covers 10 T cell receptor beta chains from one sample sequenced in a study of Ad26.COV2.S vaccination and SARS-CoV-2 variants. This sample's treatment: approximately 18 received Ad26.COV2.S at low or high dose, single or two shots; about 5 received placebo; per-sample allocation not given. Sample collection was performed on day 63 after the first vaccine or placebo injection. Libraries were prepared by immunoSEQ multiplex PCR; TCRdb keeps only in-frame clonotypes and omits some of them. The top ten clones hold about 8% of a sample with a few hundred thousand clones, 83% of them seen once. The sample was peripheral blood, taken in a trial of Ad26.COV2.S vaccine versus placebo. The receptors here all came from a person aged 18-65 years who received the Ad26.COV2.S COVID-19 vaccine or a placebo.

Only a few counts were recorded for this clone. The chain combines TRBV11-2 with TRBJ2-7; 8 bases map to TRBD2. The CDR3 contains 16 residues. The trim removed 0 bases at V and 2 bases at J, leaving 6 bases unmatched. CDR1 is SGHAT and CDR2 is FQNNGV in the germline V gene. CDR3 coding DNA: TGTGCCAGCAGCTTAGACTCGGGGGGGACCCCCTACGAGCAGTACTTC. Translated: CASSLDSGGTPYEQYF.

The chain links TRBV5-1 to TRBJ2-1; D is unclear. V was pared by 0 bases and J by 5 bases, with 15 bases between. CDR1 is SGHRS and CDR2 is YFSETQ in the germline V gene. CDR3 length: 16 amino acids. CDR3 sequence reads: CASSLDFSLRHNEQFF. The CDR3 region has the DNA TGCGCCAGCAGCTTGGATTTCTCGCTCCGTCACAATGAGCAGTTCTTC.

V usage is TRBV19 and J usage is TRBJ1-1; possibly TRBD1 for D (6 bases). Between the trimmed V and J ends, which lost 5 bases and 3 bases, there was a span of 13 bases. From germline, CDR1 is LNHDA and CDR2 SQIVND (reference sequence). The CDR3 runs 14 residues. The DNA of the CDR3 is TGTGCCAGTAGTCGCGGGGGGGCGCACACTGAAGCTTTCTTT. Translating gives CASSRGGAHTEAFF.

The chain links TRBV4-1 to TRBJ2-6, with D possibly matching TRBD2 (6 bases). Trimming removed 0 bases from V and 4 bases from J, with 10 bases in between. CDR1 MGHRA and CDR2 YSYEKL come from the germline V gene. The CDR3 is 16 residues long. Here the CDR3 DNA reads TGCGCCAGCAGCCAAGAGGGGGGACCCGGGGCCAACGTCCTGACTTTC. Translation: CASSQEGGPGANVLTF.

The V call is TRBV6-4, the J call TRBJ2-6, with TRBD2 identical over 8 bases. Per germline, CDR1 MRHNA and CDR2 SNTAGT. CDR3 length equals 18 residues. J gave up 3 bases and V 8 bases, and 15 bases lay outside the gene matches. CDR3 loop: CASHLLAGGSGGANVLTF. In nucleotides, the CDR3 is TGTGCCAGCCACCTCTTGGCGGGAGGATCCGGTGGGGCCAACGTCCTGACTTTC.

This clone was detected a few times. In DNA, the CDR3 is TGTGCCAGCAGTCGGACAGGGATGAAAAGCTCCTACGAGCAGTACTTC. Its translation is CASSRTGMKSSYEQYF. The J gene is TRBJ2-7, the V gene TRBV27; 8 positions agree with TRBD1. CDR3 length equals 16 residues. The V segment lost 5 bases and the J segment 0 bases; nucleotides outside the gene matches: 9. Germline V gene sequence: CDR1 MNHEY, CDR2 SMNVEV (reference sequence).

The rearrangement links TRBV9 to TRBJ2-5; 9 bases are shared with TRBD2. The CDR3 has 16 residues. CDR1 and CDR2 (germline): SGDLS, YYNGEE. J gave up 5 bases and V 3 bases, and 11 bases lay outside the gene matches. CDR3 region: CASSGPPGGGAETQYF. CDR3 coding DNA: TGTGCCAGCAGCGGTCCCCCAGGCGGGGGGGCTGAGACCCAGTACTTC.

The gene calls are TRBV25-1 and TRBJ1-5, with TRBD1 as a possible D gene (5 bases). CDR1 and CDR2 from the germline V gene are MGHDK and SYGVNS. The CDR3 runs 13 residues. V was clipped by 3 bases and J by 7 bases, with 10 bases between them. The DNA for the CDR3 is TGTGCCAGCAGTGACTCCTGGGGGCAGCCCCAGCATTTT. It specifies CASSDSWGQPQHF. The full variable domain, its missing parts supplied by reference TRBV25-1 and TRBJ1-5, is EADIYQTPRYLVIGTGKKITLECSQTMGHDKMYWYQQDPGMELHLIHYSYGVNSTEKGDLSSESTVSRIRTEHFPLTLESARPSHTSQYLCASSDSWGQPQHFGDGTRLSIL.

The rearrangement links TRBV11-2 to TRBJ1-2; D is unclear. Per the germline V gene, CDR1 is SGHAT and CDR2 is FQNNGV. The ends were cut back, 1 base at V and 5 bases at J, with 17 bases in the middle. The CDR3 spans 16 residues. CDR3 loop: CASSLVSPRGYYGYTF. CDR3 nucleotide sequence: TGTGCCAGCAGCTTAGTATCTCCCCGCGGTTATTATGGCTACACCTTC.

The chain carries TRBV6-5 and TRBJ2-7; TRBD2 might be the D (5 bases). The CDR3 contains 11 residues. Germline V gives CDR1 MNHEY, CDR2 SVGAGI. V was cut by 6 bases and J by 8 bases, with 11 bases left in between. CDR3 DNA sequence: TGTGCCAGCAGAGGGAGTAACCAGCAGTACTTC. Translated: CASRGSNQQYF.